The 24 T cell receptor beta chains reported below all come from one sample, sequenced in a study of siplizumab effects on memory and regulatory T cells. Here immunoSEQ multiplex PCR was the method, and the copy in TCRdb shows in-frame clones only, minus some. This table holds under 150,000 clones, approximately 94% found once. Sample: non-Treg CD4+ T cells sorted from blood. These receptor sequences come from a human donor in good health.

This chain uses TRBV25-1 with TRBJ1-5; the D gene is possibly TRBD1 (6 bases). The CDR3 spans 14 residues. Germline V gives CDR1 MGHDK, CDR2 SYGVNS. V lost 5 bases, J lost 1 base, and 9 bases lay in between. The CDR3 here is CASSTTGSNQPQHF. CDR3 coding DNA: TGTGCCAGCAGTACAACAGGGAGCAATCAGCCCCAGCATTTT.

The chain recombines TRBV2 with TRBJ2-7; 11 nucleotides line up with TRBD2. V lost 10 bases to trimming and J lost 1 base; unmatched junction nucleotides: 6. Looked up from germline, CDR1 is SNHLY and CDR2 is FYNNEI. This CDR3 is 14 amino acids long. The DNA for the CDR3 is TGTGCCACGGGGGGGACTAGCGGATCCTACGAGCAGTACTTC. Residues: CATGGTSGSYEQYF.

The rearrangement uses TRBV27 and TRBJ1-1; 7 bases are a match to TRBD1. The CDR3 is 14 residues long. The junction had 9 bases not matched to a gene; V was cut back by 6 bases and J by 5 bases. In germline, CDR1 is MNHEY, CDR2 SMNVEV (reference sequence). The CDR3 DNA follows: TGTGCCAGCAGATCCGAGACAGGGAAAACTGAAGCTTTCTTT. Translated: CASRSETGKTEAFF.

This chain links TRBV27 with TRBJ2-7; TRBD2 might be the D (6 bases). Germline CDR1 is MNHEY and CDR2 is SMNVEV (reference sequence). V lost 5 bases, J lost 6 bases, and 20 bases lay in between. The CDR3 runs to 15 residues. The CDR3 region has the DNA TGTGCCAGCAGTCAGGCCGGGACTTATACAACCGAGCAGTACTTC. Its translation is CASSQAGTYTTEQYF.

This clone was observed a single time. The chain joins TRBV5-6 to TRBJ2-1; D is undetermined. Trimming cost V 2 bases and J 9 bases, with 6 bases left between them. Germline loops: CDR1 SGHDT, CDR2 YYEEEE. The CDR3 sequence is 11 residues long. The CDR3 loop is CASSLVGEQFF. CDR3 bases: TGTGCCAGCAGCTTAGTGGGTGAGCAGTTCTTC.

This clone appeared a single time. The J gene is TRBJ2-5, the V gene TRBV2; D remains ambiguous. The CDR3 has 14 residues. V was trimmed by 4 bases and J by 2 bases, leaving 11 bases between them. In germline, CDR1 is SNHLY, CDR2 FYNNEI. The CDR3 sequence: CASSVMISQETQYF. The CDR3 DNA follows: TGTGCCAGCAGTGTCATGATCAGTCAAGAGACCCAGTACTTC.

V is TRBV19 and J is TRBJ1-5, with a weak D call TRBD1 (5 bases). Between the trimmed V and J ends, which lost 6 bases and 7 bases, there was a span of 19 bases. The CDR3 runs 15 residues. Germline CDR1 reads LNHDA; CDR2 reads SQIVND (reference sequence). The CDR3 loop is CASREGIGRGQPQHF. For the CDR3, the DNA is TGTGCCAGTAGAGAGGGGATAGGGCGAGGGCAGCCCCAGCATTTT.

The chain recombines TRBV14 with TRBJ2-3, with a possible D match to TRBD2 (6 bases). The CDR3 covers 15 residues. Germline CDR1 reads SGHDN; CDR2 reads FVKESK. V lost 3 bases, J lost 0 bases, and 10 bases lay in between. The DNA for the CDR3 is TGTGCCAGCAGCCAGGGACTCCCCAGCACAGATACGCAGTATTTT. Protein product: CASSQGLPSTDTQYF.

The V gene is TRBV6-5, the J gene TRBJ1-1, with 7 bases identical to TRBD1. This CDR3 is 15 amino acids long. Germline V gene lookup returns CDR1 MNHEY and CDR2 SVGAGI. J lost 5 bases, V lost 6 bases, and 12 bases had no gene match. The CDR3 loop is CASSQGGKRWTEAFF. In DNA form, the CDR3 reads TGTGCCAGCAGCCAAGGGGGCAAAAGGTGGACTGAAGCTTTCTTT.

The V call is TRBV18, the J call TRBJ1-4; a possible D gene is TRBD1 (6 bases). The CDR3 is made up of 16 amino acids. V dropped 3 bases and J dropped 3 bases, with 14 bases sitting between them. Germline CDR1 reads KGHSH; CDR2 reads LQKENI. CDR3 sequence: CASSPTRQGSNEKLFF. The CDR3 region has the DNA TGTGCCAGCTCACCGACGAGGCAGGGGTCTAATGAAAAACTGTTTTTT.

J is TRBJ2-2 and V is TRBV5-8; D is undetermined. V was clipped by 1 base and J by 5 bases, with 15 bases between them. The CDR3 is 16 residues long. Per germline, CDR1 SGHTS and CDR2 YDEGEE. Here the CDR3 reads CASSLSGSEPTGELFF. In nucleotides, the CDR3 is TGTGCCAGCAGCTTGTCCGGGTCAGAGCCGACCGGGGAGCTGTTTTTT.

This chain links TRBV7-2 with TRBJ2-5, with D possibly TRBD2 on 5 matching bases. Trimming left V 6 bases short and J 4 bases short, with 12 bases between. This CDR3 comprises 13 residues. Germline loops: CDR1 SGHTA, CDR2 FQGNSA. The CDR3 reads CASRLGGRETQYF. In DNA, the CDR3 is TGTGCCAGCAGACTCGGAGGCCGAGAGACCCAGTACTTC.

The chain has TRBV2 and TRBJ1-5; D perhaps matches TRBD1 (6 bases). This CDR3 is 13 amino acids long. Germline loops: CDR1 SNHLY, CDR2 FYNNEI. With 6 bases removed from V and 3 bases from J, the gap between germline ends came to 9 bases. CDR3 in DNA: TGTGCCAGCAGCGCAGGGGCCAATCAGCCCCAGCATTTT. Translating gives CASSAGANQPQHF.

The chain combines TRBV2 with TRBJ2-7; TRBD2 might be the D (6 bases). In germline, CDR1 is SNHLY, CDR2 FYNNEI. Trimming shortened V by 4 bases and J by 3 bases, and 13 bases separated the two germline ends. CDR3 length: 14 residues. The CDR3, as DNA: TGTGCCAGCAGTGTAGGAGGGAGTATCTACGAGCAGTACTTC. Its protein product is CASSVGGSIYEQYF.

A note on this clone: Within the sample, other DNA sequences also encode this same CDR3. V is TRBV9 and J is TRBJ2-1, with no clear D. This CDR3 has 16 residues. Germline lookup yields CDR1 SGDLS and CDR2 YYNGEE. V was cut by 4 bases and J by 0 bases, with 14 bases left in between. This chain's CDR3 is CASSPQTSSSYNEQFF. The CDR3 DNA sequence: TGTGCCAGCAGCCCCCAGACATCGAGCTCCTACAATGAGCAGTTCTTC.

The V and J genes are TRBV7-2 and TRBJ1-1; no clear D gene. V was cut by 5 bases and J by 3 bases, with 16 bases left in between. CDR1 is SGHTA, CDR2 FQGNSA, per germline. This CDR3 is 15 amino acids long. CDR3 nucleotides: TGTGCCAGCAGCCCACCTGCCTCTTGGGACACTGAAGCTTTCTTT. It codes for CASSPPASWDTEAFF.

The rearrangement joins TRBV29-1 to TRBJ2-1; maybe TRBD2 (5 bases). Trimming pared 7 bases from V and 16 bases from J, leaving 20 bases between. This CDR3 has 11 amino acids. Germline V gene sequence: CDR1 SQVTM, CDR2 ANQGSEA. CDR3: CSALDSAVCFF. Here the CDR3 DNA reads TGCAGCGCCTTGGACTCCGCTGTTTGTTTCTTC.

The genes are TRBV19 and TRBJ1-1; 7 positions agree with TRBD1. V was clipped by 6 bases and J by 1 base; unmatched bases: 5. There are 14 residues in the CDR3. Germline V lookup: CDR1 LNHDA, CDR2 SQIVND (reference sequence). The CDR3, as DNA: TGTGCCAGTAGCCGACAGGGAAGGAACACTGAAGCTTTCTTT. Its protein product is CASSRQGRNTEAFF.

Regarding this clone: Additional DNA sequences in this sample encode the identical CDR3. This rearrangement joins TRBV5-1 to TRBJ2-7, with D perhaps matching TRBD1 (5 bases). Germline CDR1 reads SGHRS; CDR2 reads YFSETQ. Trimming shortened V by 1 base and J by 1 base, and 9 bases separated the two germline ends. The CDR3 spans 14 residues. CDR3 loop: CASSLRQGSYEQYF. In DNA form, the CDR3 reads TGCGCCAGCAGCTTGAGGCAGGGATCCTACGAGCAGTACTTC.

The chain couples TRBV5-1 to TRBJ1-5, with 8 nucleotides matching TRBD1. Germline lookup yields CDR1 SGHRS and CDR2 YFSETQ. The CDR3 consists of 15 residues. J gave up 3 bases and V 2 bases, and 4 bases lay outside the gene matches. DNA for the CDR3: TGCGCCAGCAGCTTAGGACAGGGCCCCAATCAGCCCCAGCATTTT. This translates into CASSLGQGPNQPQHF.

This rearrangement joins TRBV27 to TRBJ1-2; 9 nucleotides line up with TRBD1. The V segment lost 6 bases and the J segment 4 bases; nucleotides outside the gene matches: 12. The CDR3 length is 16 residues. The germline gives CDR1 MNHEY, CDR2 SMNVEV (reference sequence). CDR3 coding DNA: TGTGCCAGCAGGGGGACCGGGACAGGGCTCATCTATGGCTACACCTTC. Encoded protein: CASRGTGTGLIYGYTF.

The CDR3 loop is CASSLGKGASIYF. The CDR3 DNA sequence: TGTGCCAGCAGCTTGGGGAAGGGGGCCTCCATATATTTT. This chain uses TRBV5-6 with TRBJ1-3; 7 nucleotides agree with TRBD1. Germline V lookup: CDR1 SGHDT, CDR2 YYEEEE. V lost 0 bases, J lost 11 bases, and 5 bases stayed unmatched. The CDR3 runs to 13 residues.

V is TRBV6-5 and J is TRBJ1-2, with D possibly matching TRBD1 (6 bases). V was clipped by 1 base and J by 3 bases, with 12 bases between them. The CDR3 length is 15 residues. Looked up from germline, CDR1 is MNHEY and CDR2 is SVGAGI. The CDR3 loop is CASSYWQGPDYGYTF. The CDR3 region has the DNA TGTGCCAGCAGTTACTGGCAGGGGCCCGACTATGGCTACACCTTC.

This chain's CDR3 is CAISVGAGGNQPQHF. In nucleotides, the CDR3 is TGTGCCATCAGTGTTGGTGCAGGGGGAAATCAGCCCCAGCATTTT. This chain connects TRBV10-3 to TRBJ1-5; the match to TRBD1 covers 7 bases. CDR1 and CDR2 from the germline V gene are ENHRY and SYGVKD. The V gene end was trimmed by 4 bases and the J gene end by 4 bases; junction bases not matched to a gene: 7. This CDR3 comprises 15 residues.